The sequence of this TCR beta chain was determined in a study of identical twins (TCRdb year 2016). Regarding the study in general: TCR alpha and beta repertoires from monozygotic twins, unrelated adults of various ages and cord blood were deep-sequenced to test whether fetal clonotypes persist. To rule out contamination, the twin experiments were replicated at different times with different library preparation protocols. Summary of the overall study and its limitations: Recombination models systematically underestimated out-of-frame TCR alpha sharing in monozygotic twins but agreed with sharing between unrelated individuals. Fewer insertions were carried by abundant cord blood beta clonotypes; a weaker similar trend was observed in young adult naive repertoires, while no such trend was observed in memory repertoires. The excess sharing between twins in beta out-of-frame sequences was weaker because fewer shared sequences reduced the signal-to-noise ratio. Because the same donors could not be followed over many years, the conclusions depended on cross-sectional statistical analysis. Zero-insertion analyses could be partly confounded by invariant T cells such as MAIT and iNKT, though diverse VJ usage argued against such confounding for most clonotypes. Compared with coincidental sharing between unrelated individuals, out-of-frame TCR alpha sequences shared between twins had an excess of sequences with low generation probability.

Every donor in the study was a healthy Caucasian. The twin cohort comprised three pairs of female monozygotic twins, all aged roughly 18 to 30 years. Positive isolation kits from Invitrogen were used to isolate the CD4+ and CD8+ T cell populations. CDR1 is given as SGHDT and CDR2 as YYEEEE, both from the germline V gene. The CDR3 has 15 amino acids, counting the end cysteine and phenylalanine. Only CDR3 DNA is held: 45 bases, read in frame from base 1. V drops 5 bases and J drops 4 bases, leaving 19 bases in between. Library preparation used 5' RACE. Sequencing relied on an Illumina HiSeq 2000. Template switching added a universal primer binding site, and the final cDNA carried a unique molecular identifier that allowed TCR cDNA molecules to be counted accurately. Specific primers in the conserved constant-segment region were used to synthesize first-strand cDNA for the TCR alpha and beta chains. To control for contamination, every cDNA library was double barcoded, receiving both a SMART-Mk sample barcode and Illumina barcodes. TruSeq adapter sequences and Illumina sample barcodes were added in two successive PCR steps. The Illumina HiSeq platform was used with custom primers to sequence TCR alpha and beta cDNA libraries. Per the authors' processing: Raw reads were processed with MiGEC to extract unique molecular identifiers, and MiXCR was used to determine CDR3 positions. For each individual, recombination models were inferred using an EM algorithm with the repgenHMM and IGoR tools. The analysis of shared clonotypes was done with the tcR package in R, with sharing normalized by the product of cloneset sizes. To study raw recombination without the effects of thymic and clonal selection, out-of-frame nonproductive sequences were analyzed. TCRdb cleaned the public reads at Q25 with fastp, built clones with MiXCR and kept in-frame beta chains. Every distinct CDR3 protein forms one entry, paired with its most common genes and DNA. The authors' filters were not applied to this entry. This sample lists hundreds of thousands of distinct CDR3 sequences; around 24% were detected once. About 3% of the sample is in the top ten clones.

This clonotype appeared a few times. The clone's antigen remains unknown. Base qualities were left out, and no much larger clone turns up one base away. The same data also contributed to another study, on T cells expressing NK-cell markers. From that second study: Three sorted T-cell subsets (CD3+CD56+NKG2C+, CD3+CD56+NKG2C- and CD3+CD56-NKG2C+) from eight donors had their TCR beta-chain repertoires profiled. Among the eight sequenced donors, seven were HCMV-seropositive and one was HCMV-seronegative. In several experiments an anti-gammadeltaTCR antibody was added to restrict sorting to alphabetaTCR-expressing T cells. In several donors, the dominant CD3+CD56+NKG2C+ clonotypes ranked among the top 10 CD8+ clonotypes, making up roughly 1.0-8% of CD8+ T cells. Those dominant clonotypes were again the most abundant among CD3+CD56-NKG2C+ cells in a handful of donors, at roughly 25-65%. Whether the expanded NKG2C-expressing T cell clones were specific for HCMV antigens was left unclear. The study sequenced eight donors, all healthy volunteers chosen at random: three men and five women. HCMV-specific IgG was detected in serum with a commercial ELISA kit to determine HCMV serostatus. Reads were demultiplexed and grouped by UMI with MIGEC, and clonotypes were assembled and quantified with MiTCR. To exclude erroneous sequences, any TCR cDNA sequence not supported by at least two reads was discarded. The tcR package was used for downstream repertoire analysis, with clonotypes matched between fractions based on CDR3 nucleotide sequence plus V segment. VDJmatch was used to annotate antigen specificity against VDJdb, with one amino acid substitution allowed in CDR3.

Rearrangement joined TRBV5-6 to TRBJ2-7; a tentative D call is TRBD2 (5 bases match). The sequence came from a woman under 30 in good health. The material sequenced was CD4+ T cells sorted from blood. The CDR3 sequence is CASRWQRSRGYEQYF. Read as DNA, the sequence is TGTGCCAGCAGATGGCAGCGGAGTAGAGGATACGAGCAGTACTTC.